The rows below give T cell receptor beta chains drawn from one sample of a study of blood T cell repertoires in COVID-19. This table comes from immunoSEQ multiplex PCR, and its TCRdb copy is limited to in-frame clones, with some not included. The table shows about half a million clones, with approximately 92% occurring only once. The sequencing sample was made of peripheral blood. These receptors all come from a man aged 18-30 years with COVID-19, enrolled during active disease. Both conserved end residues are part of each CDR3. A D gene is named only where the DNA matches it firmly. Size values are once, few and many counts, or a class for expanded clones, and some rows have none.

TRBD1	once	TRBV3-1/TRBV3-2	TRBJ2-1	CASSQEIGRQGHEQFF	TGTGCCAGCAGCCAAGAAATTGGTAGACAGGGGCATGAGCAGTTCTTC
NA	NA	TRBV2	TRBJ1-3	CASSGTEGNTIYF	TGTGCCAGCAGTGGGACAGAGGGAAACACCATATATTTT
TRBD1	NA	TRBV18	TRBJ1-5	CASSLDRAGTQPQHF	TGTGCCAGCAGCCTGGACAGGGCCGGGACTCAGCCCCAGCATTTT
TRBD2	NA	TRBV5-1	TRBJ2-2	CASSLTSGHNTGELFF	TGCGCCAGCAGCTTGACTAGCGGACATAACACCGGGGAGCTGTTTTTT
NA	NA	TRBV19	TRBJ2-7	CASSMVMGSEQYF	TGTGCCAGTAGTATGGTTATGGGCTCCGAGCAGTACTTC
NA	NA	TRBV18	TRBJ2-7	CASSKPGSSSAYEQYF	TGTGCCAGCTCGAAACCGGGGAGCTCCTCTGCGTACGAGCAGTACTTC
TRBD1	NA	TRBV6-5	TRBJ2-7	CASGQGVSYEQYF	TGTGCCAGCGGACAGGGGGTATCCTACGAGCAGTACTTC
NA	NA	TRBV7-9	TRBJ1-2	CASSLGSTYGYTF	TGTGCCAGCAGCTTAGGGTCAACTTATGGCTACACCTTC
NA	NA	TRBV2	TRBJ2-1	CGSGVDNEQFF	TGTGGATCGGGGGTAGACAATGAGCAGTTCTTC
NA	NA	TRBV7-9	TRBJ1-2	CASSSGRGYTF	TGTGCCAGCAGCTCGGGTAGGGGCTACACCTTC
NA	once	TRBV29-1	TRBJ1-1	CSVERGMNTEAFF	TGCAGCGTTGAACGGGGAATGAACACTGAAGCTTTCTTT
TRBD2	NA	TRBV27	TRBJ2-3	CASRRLGLASTDTQYF	TGTGCCAGCAGACGACTGGGACTAGCGTCCACAGATACGCAGTATTTT
TRBD2	NA	TRBV6-1	TRBJ2-7	CASSEWGGGAWQYF	TGTGCCAGCAGTGAATGGGGCGGGGGGGCCTGGCAGTACTTC
TRBD2	NA	TRBV15	TRBJ2-5	CATSSTSGGFGETQYF	TGTGCCACCAGCTCTACTAGCGGGGGGTTTGGAGAGACCCAGTACTTC
NA	NA	TRBV5-4	TRBJ2-6	CASSRDINSGANVLTF	TGTGCCAGCAGTCGGGACATAAACTCTGGGGCCAACGTCCTGACTTTC
NA	NA	TRBV11-3	TRBJ2-7	CASSSLINGDEQYF	TGTGCCAGCAGCTCTCTTATAAACGGTGACGAGCAGTACTTC
NA	NA	TRBV6-1	TRBJ1-5	CASSDPGRNQPQHF	TGTGCCAGCAGTGACCCAGGGAGGAATCAGCCCCAGCATTTT
NA	NA	TRBV27	TRBJ2-3	CASSFQGTDTQYF	TGTGCCAGCAGTTTTCAGGGCACAGATACGCAGTATTTT
NA	NA	TRBV18	TRBJ2-5	CASSRGSGTQYF	TGTGCCAGCTCACGAGGGTCGGGGACCCAGTACTTC
NA	NA	TRBV2	TRBJ1-2	CASSVRPGRQSYGYTF	TGTGCCAGCAGTGTGAGGCCCGGACGACAGTCGTATGGCTACACCTTC
NA	NA	TRBV13	TRBJ2-3	CASSGWTGNTDTQYF	TGTGCCAGCAGCGGATGGACGGGGAACACAGATACGCAGTATTTT
TRBD1	NA	TRBV24-1	TRBJ2-1	CATGSGTGGNEQFF	TGTGCCACCGGTTCAGGGACAGGGGGCAATGAGCAGTTCTTC
NA	NA	TRBV5-1	TRBJ2-7	CASTRTESSYEQYF	TGCGCCAGCACACGGACAGAGAGTTCCTACGAGCAGTACTTC
NA	NA	TRBV7-8	TRBJ2-3	CASSLVGGTDTQYF	TGTGCCAGCAGCTTAGTCGGAGGCACAGATACGCAGTATTTT
TRBD1	NA	TRBV19	TRBJ1-5	CASSITQGRSNQPQHF	TGTGCCAGTAGTATCACACAGGGGAGAAGCAATCAGCCCCAGCATTTT
NA	NA	TRBV24-1	TRBJ1-1	CAAGSGTEAFF	TGTGCCGCGGGCAGCGGCACTGAAGCTTTCTTT
TRBD1	NA	TRBV5-1	TRBJ2-5	CASSLGPGQGALETQYF	TGCGCCAGCAGCTTGGGGCCGGGACAGGGGGCTTTAGAGACCCAGTACTTC
TRBD1	NA	TRBV5-8	TRBJ1-2	CASSKDRAYGYTF	TGTGCCAGCAGCAAAGACAGGGCCTATGGCTACACCTTC
NA	NA	TRBV21-1	TRBJ1-1	CASSNLRGCTEAFF	TGTGCCAGCAGCAATCTTCGAGGTTGCACTGAAGCTTTCTTT
TRBD2	NA	TRBV11-3	TRBJ2-1	CASSSPPSGRHEQFF	TGTGCCAGCAGCTCCCCCCCTAGCGGGAGACATGAGCAGTTCTTC
NA	NA	TRBV25-1	TRBJ1-6	CASSQRNSPLHF	TGTGCCAGCAGCCAGAGGAATTCACCCCTCCACTTT
TRBD2	few	TRBV5-4	TRBJ2-1	CASSRSGTTYNEQFF	TGTGCCAGCAGCCGGAGCGGGACTACCTACAATGAGCAGTTCTTC
NA	NA	TRBV18	TRBJ2-7	CASSPSMAHEQYF	TGTGCCAGCTCACCATCAATGGCCCACGAGCAGTACTTC
NA	NA	TRBV6-6	TRBJ1-4	CASSPGGKLFF	TGTGCCAGCAGCCCCGGGGGAAAACTGTTTTTT
NA	NA	TRBV27	TRBJ2-7	CASSFSTGYEQYF	TGTGCCAGCAGTTTTAGTACCGGGTACGAGCAGTACTTC
NA	NA	TRBV29-1	TRBJ2-7	CSVTETYEQYF	TGCAGCGTGACGGAGACCTACGAGCAGTACTTC
TRBD1	NA	TRBV7-8	TRBJ2-7	CASSPGNRGGLEQYF	TGTGCCAGCAGCCCAGGGAACAGGGGCGGTTTAGAGCAGTACTTC
TRBD2	NA	TRBV28	TRBJ2-1	CASSLARPGAGAEDEQFF	TGTGCCAGCAGTTTAGCGCGCCCCGGGGCGGGAGCTGAGGATGAGCAGTTCTTC
NA	NA	TRBV11-2	TRBJ1-1	CASSLKGVDTEAFF	TGTGCCAGCAGCTTAAAGGGAGTAGACACTGAAGCTTTCTTT
NA	NA	TRBV27	TRBJ1-6	CASSPNYNSPLHF	TGTGCCAGCAGTCCAAATTATAATTCACCCCTCCACTTT
TRBD1	NA	TRBV5-1	TRBJ1-1	CASSIQGATNTEAFF	TGCGCCAGCAGCATCCAGGGGGCTACGAACACTGAAGCTTTCTTT
NA	NA	TRBV29-1	TRBJ2-3	CSVEDPLLDTQYF	TGCAGCGTTGAAGATCCCCTTTTAGATACGCAGTATTTT
NA	NA	TRBV5-8	TRBJ1-5	CASSSGTPSRSNQPQHF	TGTGCCAGCAGCTCCGGGACACCTTCTCGTAGCAATCAGCCCCAGCATTTT
TRBD1	NA	TRBV19	TRBJ1-4	CASSEGQGGKLFF	TGTGCCAGTAGTGAGGGACAGGGCGGAAAACTGTTTTTT
TRBD1	NA	TRBV18	TRBJ1-3	CASSPYTGGEYSGNTIYF	TGTGCCAGCTCACCTTATACAGGGGGTGAATACTCTGGAAACACCATATATTTT
NA	NA	TRBV19	TRBJ1-4	CASSPLGGKNEKLFF	TGTGCCAGTAGTCCCCTTGGGGGGAAAAATGAAAAACTGTTTTTT
NA	NA	TRBV3-1/TRBV3-2	TRBJ1-1	CASSQGGLKNTEAFF	TGTGCCAGCAGCCAAGGGGGGCTCAAGAACACTGAAGCTTTCTTT
NA	NA	TRBV27	TRBJ1-2	CASSLKPGGYYGYTF	TGTGCCAGCAGTTTAAAGCCGGGCGGGTACTATGGCTACACCTTC
NA	many	TRBV2	TRBJ1-1	CASSQLPNTEAFF	TGTGCCAGCAGCCAGTTACCGAACACTGAAGCTTTCTTT
NA	NA	TRBV3-1/TRBV3-2	TRBJ2-1	CASSQERGYEQFF	TGTGCCAGCAGCCAAGAAAGGGGGTATGAGCAGTTCTTC
TRBD2	NA	TRBV6-2/TRBV6-3	TRBJ2-5	CASSSPASGAETQYF	TGTGCCAGCAGTTCCCCTGCTAGCGGGGCAGAGACCCAGTACTTC
NA	NA	TRBV10-1	TRBJ1-1	CASSESRTEDTEAFF	TGCGCCAGCAGTGAGTCTAGGACAGAGGACACTGAAGCTTTCTTT
NA	NA	TRBV7-9	TRBJ2-7	CASSPPGGPYEQYF	TGTGCCAGCAGCCCCCCCGGCGGTCCCTACGAGCAGTACTTC
TRBD2	NA	TRBV4-1	TRBJ2-1	CASSPRSGSVNEQFF	TGCGCCAGCAGCCCGCGTAGCGGGAGTGTAAATGAGCAGTTCTTC
NA	NA	TRBV18	TRBJ1-1	CASSPPVGAEKSTEAFF	TGTGCCAGCTCACCACCGGTGGGGGCGGAGAAGAGCACTGAAGCTTTCTTT
NA	once	TRBV5-4	TRBJ2-2	CASSPEGGARTGELFF	TGTGCCAGCAGCCCGGAGGGGGGGGCGAGGACCGGGGAGCTGTTTTTT
TRBD1	NA	TRBV6-5	TRBJ1-2	CASRATTGSGYTF	TGTGCCAGCAGAGCCACGACAGGGAGCGGCTACACCTTC
NA	NA	TRBV7-9	TRBJ2-2	CASSLGVKGHTGELFF	TGTGCCAGCAGCTTGGGAGTGAAGGGCCACACCGGGGAGCTGTTTTTT
TRBD1	NA	TRBV27	TRBJ2-3	CASSALDRVNTDTQYF	TGTGCCAGCAGCGCTCTGGACAGGGTGAACACAGATACGCAGTATTTT